The source of this T cell receptor (beta chain) is a study of vaccination and CD4 T cells after COVID-19. As for the study in general: Each post-COVID sample was drawn after diagnosis, and the median interval was 101 days (range 35 to 161). General study results and limits: In median terms, SARS-CoV-2-reactive clonotypes went from 21 to 38, a nonsignificant rise.

With the Oncomine TCR Beta short-read assay, DNA from cultured CD4+ T cells was sequenced. TCRdb independently ran MiXCR on the PCR reads; one entry per CDR3 protein. Altogether 8,500 to 13,000 distinct CDR3 sequences are present, about two fifths being singletons, with the ten largest covering roughly 10%. Stated treatment: roughly 11-day PBMC culture with coronavirus spike peptide pools or control peptides (ViraFEST assay). Trimming cost V 5 bases and J 2 bases, with 16 bases left between them. The germline V gene has CDR1 SGHVS and CDR2 FNYEAQ. This CDR3 is built from 16 residues. This clonotype was counted a few times. Its antigen is not known.

The sequence was obtained from a human donor who had recovered from COVID-19. The specimen was CD4+ T cells from blood, cultured in vitro, collected after SARS-CoV-2 vaccination. This sequence joins TRBV7-6 and TRBJ2-1; D unclear. The CDR3 coding sequence is TGTGCCAGCAGCCTAGTCGGCCAGCCCCCCTACAATGAGCAGTTCTTC. It specifies CASSLVGQPPYNEQFF.